There are a few counts of the clone carrying this T cell receptor beta chain. This sample was included in a study of blood T cell repertoires in COVID-19. Study as a whole: Sites in the United States, Italy and Spain provided acute and convalescent COVID-19 samples. Sample material is recorded as cDNA or gDNA derived from T cells, B-cell-depleted T cells, or PBMCs.

As handled by the study authors: Scientists estimated how many nucleated cells there were by amplifying reference gene primers. Clones were sequenced by immunoSEQ multiplex PCR, and TCRdb holds only the in-frame ones, with some missing. V and J calls and clone size are as listed in that table; D and trimming were resolved from the DNA. The sample has roughly 70,000 clones, 89% seen once; the top ten hold roughly 9%. This TCR was recovered from a man of 80 years or more with acute or convalescent COVID-19. Sequencing used peripheral blood.

The CDR3 DNA reads as TGTGCCAGTAGTATAGGGCTAGCGGGGGAGCAGTACTTC. It is translated as CASSIGLAGEQYF. This chain links TRBV19 with TRBJ2-7; 9 bases are shared with TRBD2. The CDR3 consists of 13 residues. The J segment lost 7 bases and the V segment lost 1 base, leaving 2 bases of the junction unmatched. The germline CDR1 and CDR2 sequences are LNHDA and SQIVND (reference sequence).